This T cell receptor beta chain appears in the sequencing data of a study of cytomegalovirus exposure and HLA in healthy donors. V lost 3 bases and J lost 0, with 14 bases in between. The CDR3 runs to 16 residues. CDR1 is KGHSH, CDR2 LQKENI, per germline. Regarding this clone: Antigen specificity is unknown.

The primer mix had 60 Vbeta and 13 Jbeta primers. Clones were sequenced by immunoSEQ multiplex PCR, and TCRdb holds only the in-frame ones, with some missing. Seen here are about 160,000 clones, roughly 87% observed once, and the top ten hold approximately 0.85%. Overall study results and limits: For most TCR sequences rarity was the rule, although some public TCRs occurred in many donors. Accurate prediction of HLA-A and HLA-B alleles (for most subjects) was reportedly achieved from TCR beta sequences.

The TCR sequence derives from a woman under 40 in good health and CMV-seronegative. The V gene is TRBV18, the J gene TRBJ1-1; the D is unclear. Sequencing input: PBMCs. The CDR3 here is CASSPYVRVMNTEAFF. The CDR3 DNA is TGTGCCAGCTCACCCTACGTGAGGGTCATGAACACTGAAGCTTTCTTT.